Sequencing of this T cell receptor beta chain was carried out in a study of molecular identifiers for immune sequencing clone quantification. The CDR3 sequence is 16 residues long. CDR1 is LNHDA, CDR2 SQIVND, per germline (reference sequence). Trimming left V 0 bases short and J 0 bases short, with 8 bases between. TCRdb processed the PCR reads anew with MiXCR; each CDR3 protein has one entry. The sample lists some 680,000 distinct CDR3 sequences, 25% occurring once. This chain uses TRBV19 with TRBJ2-2, with unresolved D. What was sequenced was naive CD8+ T cells from blood, with Jurkat cell RNA spiked in. Subset noted: FACS-sorted CD8+CD4-CCR7+CD45RA+ naive T cells. The sequence was collected from a human donor in good health. Some libraries in this study had Jurkat cell RNA spiked in. CDR3 sequence: CASSIDPTTNTGELFF. As DNA, the CDR3 is TGTGCCAGTAGTATAGATCCCACTACGAACACCGGGGAGCTGTTTTTT.